The T cell receptor (beta chain) under discussion was sequenced for a study of blood T cell repertoires in COVID-19. Overall study: PBMCs, B-cell-depleted T cells, or T cells provided the cDNA or gDNA that made up the material.

V was trimmed by 2 bases and J by 9 bases, leaving 23 bases between them. CDR1 and CDR2 (germline): LGHDT, YNNKEL (reference sequence). The CDR3 covers 18 residues. A Seattle source enrolled patients during active infection and followed them longitudinally. Profiled with immunoSEQ multiplex PCR; TCRdb holds only in-frame clones, not every one. The profile shows hundreds of thousands of clones, 86% of them singletons. This sequence originates from a woman aged 55 to 70 with COVID-19, enrolled during active disease. The chain couples TRBV3-1 (or the pseudogene TRBV3-2) to TRBJ1-6; D is undetermined. Material for sequencing was peripheral blood. CDR3 sequence (DNA): TGTGCCAGCAGCCAAATCGCTGTCAGAGGACGGGGAGGTTCACCCCTCCACTTT. Protein: CASSQIAVRGRGGSPLHF.